The 28 T cell receptor beta chains given below trace back to one sample, sequenced in a study of OX40 agonist ivuxolimab in advanced cancers. Libraries were prepared by immunoSEQ multiplex PCR; TCRdb keeps only in-frame clonotypes and omits some of them. This table has 100,000 or so clones, 80% to 90% appearing once. Sequencing was performed on CD4+ or CD8+ T cells sorted from blood, taken in a trial of the OX40 agonist ivuxolimab. Receptor source: an adult with an advanced solid tumor such as melanoma, head and neck, liver or kidney cancer.

The rearrangement joins TRBV9 to TRBJ2-2; the match to TRBD2 covers 14 bases. The CDR3 runs to 18 residues. V lost 4 bases, J lost 6 bases, and 11 bases stayed unmatched. CDR1 and CDR2 from the germline V gene are SGDLS and YYNGEE. The CDR3, as DNA: TGTGCCAGCAGCTCACTTTCGGGACTAGCGGGAGCGGCCGGGGAGCTGTTTTTT. Residues: CASSSLSGLAGAAGELFF.

Here the CDR3 reads CASSLVLQVEQYF. In nucleotides, the CDR3 is TGTGCCAGCAGCTTAGTTCTACAGGTAGAGCAGTACTTC. The chain joins TRBV7-2 to TRBJ2-7, with D tentatively TRBD1 (5 bases). Per the germline V gene, CDR1 is SGHTA and CDR2 is FQGNSA. This CDR3 has 13 residues. The germline V and J ends were trimmed by 1 base and 7 bases, with 11 bases remaining between them.

The V and J genes are TRBV13 and TRBJ2-2; a weak D match, TRBD2 (6 bases). Germline V CDR1 and CDR2: PRHDT, FYEKMQ (reference sequence). The CDR3 contains 16 residues. Trimming removed 4 bases at V and 2 bases at J, with 14 bases between. In DNA, the CDR3 is TGTGCCAGCAGCTATACGGGGGACCCAAACACCGGGGAGCTGTTTTTT. Translation: CASSYTGDPNTGELFF.

CDR3 in DNA: TGCGCCAGCAGCATTACCGGGACTAGCGGGGCCCAGTACTTC. It codes for CASSITGTSGAQYF. The rearrangement links TRBV5-1 to TRBJ2-7; 13 bases line up with TRBD2. Germline assignment: CDR1 SGHRS and CDR2 YFSETQ. The V gene end was trimmed by 4 bases and the J gene end by 10 bases; junction bases not matched to a gene: 8. The CDR3 sequence is 14 residues long.

This clone was observed a single time. The chain combines TRBV30 with TRBJ2-3; D is uncertain. This CDR3 spans 15 amino acids. Deletions cut 3 bases from V and 7 bases from J, with 20 bases between. CDR1 and CDR2 (germline): GTSNPN, SVGIG (reference sequence). CDR3 in amino acids: CAWRKVSLDRHTQYF. The CDR3, as DNA: TGTGCCTGGAGGAAGGTTAGTCTTGACCGACATACGCAGTATTTT.

This rearrangement joins TRBV7-9 to TRBJ2-2, with D unclear. CDR1 and CDR2 (germline): SEHNR, FQNEAQ (reference sequence). Trimming took 3 bases from V and 6 from J, leaving 5 bases between them. The CDR3 is 12 residues long. The chain's CDR3 is CASSFGPGELFF. The CDR3 nucleotides are TGTGCCAGCAGCTTTGGTCCCGGGGAGCTGTTTTTT.

Concerning this clone: Distinct nucleotide sequences in the sample also encode this CDR3. The V and J genes are TRBV6-5 and TRBJ2-1; the match to TRBD2 covers 7 bases. V lost 6 bases, J lost 6 bases, and 5 bases stayed unmatched. The CDR3 extends over 13 amino acids. The germline CDR1 and CDR2 sequences are MNHEY and SVGAGI. The DNA of the CDR3 is TGTGCCAGCAGCCTAGGGGAGGGCAATGAGCAGTTCTTC. It is translated as CASSLGEGNEQFF.

This clone was seen only a few times. The genes are TRBV30 and TRBJ1-1; the D gene is possibly TRBD1 (6 bases). This CDR3 has 16 residues. V lost 8 bases and J 8 bases, leaving 30 bases between the germline ends. Germline lookup yields CDR1 GTSNPN and CDR2 SVGIG (reference sequence). The CDR3, as DNA: TGTGCCGGAACAGGGAGAAAAGTCCGGTTGGAATCAGAAGCTTTCTTT. Protein: CAGTGRKVRLESEAFF.

The rearrangement links TRBV19 to TRBJ1-6; 8 positions agree with TRBD1. The CDR3 consists of 16 residues. Germline V CDR1 and CDR2: LNHDA, SQIVND (reference sequence). V shed 7 bases and J 7 bases; nucleotides not matched to a gene: 12. This chain's CDR3 is CASKLIRDRRNSPLHF. CDR3 bases: TGTGCCAGTAAGCTGATTCGGGACAGGAGGAATTCACCCCTCCACTTT.

The chain uses TRBV7-9 and TRBJ1-6; TRBD1 aligns across 7 bases. J was trimmed by 10 bases and V by 0 bases; bases with no gene match: 6. Germline V gives CDR1 SEHNR, CDR2 FQNEAQ (reference sequence). The CDR3 covers 15 residues. The CDR3 region is CASSLAGTAVSPLHF. CDR3 DNA sequence: TGTGCCAGCAGCTTAGCCGGGACAGCAGTATCACCCCTCCACTTT.

V gene TRBV27 combines with J gene TRBJ2-1; perhaps TRBD2 as D (6 bases). CDR3 length: 16 residues. The V end lost 6 bases, the J end lost 5 bases, and 20 bases lay between the germline ends. Germline V lookup: CDR1 MNHEY, CDR2 SMNVEV (reference sequence). CDR3: CASSLLGSSVHNEQFF. CDR3 in DNA: TGTGCCAGCAGCCTACTAGGGTCTAGCGTCCACAATGAGCAGTTCTTC.

The rearrangement links TRBV9 to TRBJ2-5; TRBD1 might be the D (6 bases). The CDR3 covers 16 residues. The germline CDR1 and CDR2 sequences are SGDLS and YYNGEE. Trimming took 4 bases from V and 14 from J, leaving 30 bases between them. CDR3 amino acids: CASSSKKGVVGTRIYF. In DNA form, the CDR3 reads TGTGCCAGCAGCTCAAAGAAAGGAGTAGTTGGGACAAGGATTTACTTC.

In its sample, this clone was seen a few times. This chain connects TRBV30 to TRBJ1-2; no clear D. This CDR3 has 11 amino acids. Trimming stripped 2 bases from V and 8 bases from J, with 9 bases between. Germline CDR1 and CDR2: GTSNPN and SVGIG (reference sequence). CDR3 nucleotide sequence: TGTGCCTGGAGTTACGGCGGCGGCTACACCTTC. This codes for CAWSYGGGYTF.

This chain uses TRBV6-5 with TRBJ2-7; D could derive from TRBD1 or TRBD2 (6 bases each). Trimming stripped 0 bases from V and 2 bases from J, with 11 bases between. Germline loops: CDR1 MNHEY, CDR2 SVGAGI. The CDR3 is 15 amino acids. CDR3 region: CASSYSGGLTYEQYF. The CDR3 DNA reads TGTGCCAGCAGTTACTCAGGGGGACTGACCTACGAGCAGTACTTC.

This rearrangement joins TRBV27 to TRBJ2-7; D gene ambiguous. CDR3 length equals 10 residues. V was clipped by 8 bases and J by 5 bases, with 7 bases between them. Looked up from germline, CDR1 is MNHEY and CDR2 is SMNVEV (reference sequence). The CDR3 reads CASGINEQYF. In DNA, the CDR3 is TGTGCCAGCGGTATCAACGAGCAGTACTTC.

The chain is built from TRBV11-2 and TRBJ1-3; no firm D call. CDR3 size: 13 residues. Looked up from germline, CDR1 is SGHAT and CDR2 is FQNNGV. Trimming stripped 0 bases from V and 4 bases from J, with 4 bases between. CDR3 DNA: TGTGCCAGCAGCTTAGAGGGGGGAAACACCATATATTTT. It encodes CASSLEGGNTIYF.

The chain recombines TRBV7-9 with TRBJ2-2; 9 bases are a match to TRBD2. CDR3 length: 17 amino acids. Germline-derived CDR1 and CDR2 are SEHNR and FQNEAQ (reference sequence). V trimming: 6 bases; J trimming: 1 base; junction bases outside the gene matches: 9. The CDR3: CASRPEAGGRNTGELFF. The CDR3 bases are TGTGCCAGCAGACCAGAGGCGGGAGGGAGGAACACCGGGGAGCTGTTTTTT.

This chain uses TRBV5-6 with TRBJ1-6, with D perhaps matching TRBD1 (6 bases). CDR1 and CDR2 from the germline V gene are SGHDT and YYEEEE. The CDR3 totals 15 residues. Trimming took 1 base from V and 3 from J, leaving 8 bases between them. CDR3 sequence reads: CASSLRGVYNSPLHF. Written as DNA, the CDR3 is TGTGCCAGCAGCTTGAGGGGGGTCTATAATTCACCCCTCCACTTT.

The chain uses TRBV18 and TRBJ1-2; 8 bases are shared with TRBD1. There are 16 residues in the CDR3. The junction had 10 bases not matched to a gene; V was cut back by 6 bases and J by 1 base. Germline-derived CDR1 and CDR2 are KGHSH and LQKENI. CDR3 DNA sequence: TGTGCCAGCTCTCCCGGGACAGGAATGAATAACTATGGCTACACCTTC. Its translation is CASSPGTGMNNYGYTF.

V is TRBV5-1 and J is TRBJ1-2, with D tentatively TRBD1 (6 bases). With 8 bases removed from V and 6 bases from J, the gap between germline ends came to 20 bases. The CDR3 sequence is 14 residues long. CDR1 SGHRS and CDR2 YFSETQ come from the germline V gene. As DNA, the CDR3 is TGCGCCAGTAGAATATCACAGGGTGGGGATGGCTACACCTTC. Translation gives CASRISQGGDGYTF.

The chain recombines TRBV28 with TRBJ1-3; D uncertain. This CDR3 is built from 13 residues. Trimming removed 6 bases from V and 3 bases from J, with 9 bases in between. Germline CDR1 is MDHEN and CDR2 is SYDVKM. For the CDR3, the DNA is TGTGCCAGCAGGCCCATATTTGGAAACACCATATATTTT. Translated: CASRPIFGNTIYF.

The V and J genes are TRBV7-9 and TRBJ1-1; a possible D gene is TRBD1 (6 bases). The CDR3 totals 18 residues. V dropped 5 bases and J dropped 1 base, with 23 bases sitting between them. From germline, CDR1 is SEHNR and CDR2 FQNEAQ (reference sequence). The CDR3 DNA is TGTGCCAGCAGCCTCTTGAACCCTCAGGGGTGGAGGAACACTGAAGCTTTCTTT. Protein product: CASSLLNPQGWRNTEAFF.

The rearrangement joins TRBV30 to TRBJ2-3, with D unclear. Germline V gene lookup returns CDR1 GTSNPN and CDR2 SVGIG (reference sequence). Trimming stripped 4 bases from V and 1 base from J, with 12 bases between. This CDR3 contains 14 residues. The CDR3 nucleotides read TGTGCCTGGACCTTTGAACGGGGCACAGATACGCAGTATTTT. Translating it yields CAWTFERGTDTQYF.

This rearrangement joins TRBV4-3 to TRBJ2-1; 9 bases are shared with TRBD2. CDR1 is LGHNA and CDR2 is YSLEER in the germline V gene. The CDR3 consists of 17 residues. J gave up 6 bases and V 3 bases, and 12 bases lay outside the gene matches. The CDR3 spells CASSQAPDSGRGNEQFF. The DNA for the CDR3 is TGCGCCAGCAGCCAGGCCCCCGATAGCGGGAGAGGCAATGAGCAGTTCTTC.

The chain links TRBV18 to TRBJ2-7; the match to TRBD1 covers 10 bases. This CDR3 comprises 13 residues. Germline V lookup: CDR1 KGHSH, CDR2 LQKENI. V dropped 6 bases and J dropped 5; count of bases not matched to a gene: 4. The DNA of the CDR3 is TGTGCCAGCTCCGGGACAGGGGTCAACGAGCAGTACTTC. This translates into CASSGTGVNEQYF.

The V gene is TRBV14, the J gene TRBJ2-3, with 9 bases aligning to TRBD2. The CDR3 is 18 residues long. Per germline, CDR1 SGHDN and CDR2 FVKESK. V trimming: 4 bases; J trimming: 4 bases; junction bases outside the gene matches: 15. The CDR3 bases are TGTGCCAGCAGCCGCCGGAGCGGGGGGAACCAAATGGCAGATACGCAGTATTTT. It yields the protein CASSRRSGGNQMADTQYF.

The CDR3 nucleotides are TGTGCCAGCAGTTTCGTCGAGACCCAGTACTTC. It translates to CASSFVETQYF. The chain employs TRBV6-6 and TRBJ2-5; no firm D call. From germline, CDR1 is MNHNY and CDR2 SVGAGI (reference sequence). V was shortened by 4 bases and J by 5 bases, with 5 bases between the two germline ends. The CDR3 covers 11 residues.

The V gene is TRBV6-5, the J gene TRBJ2-1; 8 bases line up with TRBD2. The CDR3 runs to 14 residues. V was clipped by 10 bases and J by 3 bases; unmatched bases: 8. The germline V gene encodes CDR1 MNHEY and CDR2 SVGAGI. In DNA form, the CDR3 reads TGTGCCACCGCCGGGCGGGGGGTCTACAATGAGCAGTTCTTC. Amino acids: CATAGRGVYNEQFF.